These 5 T cell receptor beta chains share one sample of origin, sequenced in a study of blood T cell repertoires in COVID-19. Using immunoSEQ multiplex PCR, the repertoire was profiled, and TCRdb retains in-frame clones only, with some absent. The table has over 250,000 clones, approximately 88% seen once. Specimen: peripheral blood. These receptors all stem from a man aged 45-60 years with acute or convalescent COVID-19.

The sample holds one count of this clone. The rearrangement joins TRBV5-8 to TRBJ1-4; D is undetermined. Germline CDR1 SGHTS, CDR2 YDEGEE. V was trimmed by 0 bases and J by 8 bases, leaving 11 bases between them. The CDR3 consists of 14 residues. CDR3 residues: CASSLGQRGEKLFF. The CDR3 DNA follows: TGTGCCAGCAGCTTGGGGCAGAGAGGAGAAAAACTGTTTTTT.

The chain employs TRBV20-1 and TRBJ2-7; D may be TRBD1 (6 bases). With 6 bases removed from V and 7 bases from J, the gap between germline ends came to 13 bases. Germline assignment: CDR1 DFQATT and CDR2 SNEGSKA (reference sequence). The CDR3 covers 11 residues. The CDR3 region is CSAPVRGEQYF. The DNA for the CDR3 is TGCAGTGCCCCCGTTAGGGGGGAGCAGTACTTC.

This rearrangement joins TRBV27 to TRBJ1-1; 9 nucleotides agree with TRBD1. In germline, CDR1 is MNHEY, CDR2 SMNVEV (reference sequence). Trimming took 5 bases from V and 10 from J; bases not matched to a gene: 8. The CDR3 has 13 residues. Written as DNA, the CDR3 is TGTGCCAGCAGTCTCCACCGACAGGGGGTAGCTTTCTTT. It specifies CASSLHRQGVAFF.

This chain joins TRBV6-5 and TRBJ2-5, with D possibly being TRBD2 (5 bases). There are 13 residues in the CDR3. Trimming pared 4 bases from V and 4 bases from J, leaving 10 bases between. CDR1 and CDR2 (germline): MNHEY, SVGAGI. This CDR3 reads CASSSLVRETQYF. The CDR3 DNA reads TGTGCCAGCAGTTCACTAGTAAGAGAGACCCAGTACTTC.

The chain recombines TRBV3-1 (or the pseudogene TRBV3-2) with TRBJ1-5; possible D gene TRBD1, 6 bases. The ends were cut back, 3 bases at V and 5 bases at J, with 14 bases in the middle. Germline values: CDR1 LGHDT, CDR2 YNNKEL (reference sequence). The CDR3 totals 15 residues. CDR3 sequence: CASSQDTGLDQPQHF. The CDR3 region has the DNA TGTGCCAGCAGCCAGGATACAGGGCTGGATCAGCCCCAGCATTTT.